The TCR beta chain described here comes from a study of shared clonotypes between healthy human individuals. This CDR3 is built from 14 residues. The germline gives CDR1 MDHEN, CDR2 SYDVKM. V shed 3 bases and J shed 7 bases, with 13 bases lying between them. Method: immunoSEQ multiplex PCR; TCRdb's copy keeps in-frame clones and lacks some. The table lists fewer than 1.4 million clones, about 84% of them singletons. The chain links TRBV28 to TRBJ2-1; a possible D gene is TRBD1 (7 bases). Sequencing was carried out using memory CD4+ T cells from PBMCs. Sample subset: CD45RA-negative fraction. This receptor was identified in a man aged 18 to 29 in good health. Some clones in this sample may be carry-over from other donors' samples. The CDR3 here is CASSFAQGRNEQFF. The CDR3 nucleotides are TGTGCCAGCAGTTTTGCACAGGGGAGGAATGAGCAGTTCTTC. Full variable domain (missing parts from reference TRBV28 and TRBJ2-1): DVKVTQSSRYLVKRTGEKVFLECVQDMDHENMFWYRQDPGLGLRLIYFSYDVKMKEKGDIPEGYSVSREKKERFSLILESASTNQTSMYLCASSFAQGRNEQFFGPGTRLTVL.